This note documents a single T cell receptor (beta chain) sequence. Template switching by 5'RACE with UMIs generated the TCR beta cDNA. TCRdb reprocessed the 5' RACE reads and keeps a single row for each CDR3 protein, giving no DNA. This sample's clone table lists about 550,000 distinct CDR3 sequences. These data are taken from a study of T cells expressing NK-cell markers. The CDR3 loop spans 15 amino acids. Germline V CDR1 and CDR2: SNHLY, FYNNEI. The chain couples TRBV2 to TRBJ2-5; with no DNA, the TCRdb D assignment of TRBD2 cannot be verified. The sample was blood T cells: a sorted CD56 or NKG2C T cell subset, CD4+ or CD8+ T cells, or bulk PBMC T cells (not recorded which). This receptor was obtained from a man between 18 and 35 years old in good health. The CDR3 sequence: CASTIQEGLRETQYF.